The 11 T cell receptor beta chains presented below share a single source sample, sequenced in a study of technical replicates of blood from a handful of donors. Sequencing was performed with immunoSEQ multiplex PCR; in TCRdb, only in-frame clones are kept and a portion is missing. The data contain approximately 65,000 clones, more than 85% of them seen just once; the ten biggest clones take up just over 5%. Input material: PBMCs. The receptors were sampled from a human donor in good health. Some clones in this sample may be carry-over from other donors' samples.

This chain links TRBV4-3 with TRBJ1-4; the D gene is possibly TRBD1 (5 bases). Germline V CDR1 and CDR2: LGHNA, YSLEER. This CDR3 is built from 18 residues. Trimming left V 1 base short and J 3 bases short, with 18 bases between. The CDR3 is CASSQGVTGRVANEKLFF. CDR3 DNA sequence: TGCGCCAGCAGCCAAGGGGTAACAGGACGGGTAGCTAATGAAAAACTGTTTTTT.

This sequence joins TRBV4-2 and TRBJ1-4; D might be TRBD1 (6 bases). The CDR3 is made up of 18 amino acids. V shed 3 bases and J shed 0 bases, with 17 bases lying between them. Germline V gene data show CDR1 as LGHNA and CDR2 as YNFKEQ. The CDR3 nucleotides are TGTGCCAGCAGCCAGGCGACAGGTTTCTTTGCAACTAATGAAAAACTGTTTTTT. Translating it yields CASSQATGFFATNEKLFF.

The genes are TRBV9 and TRBJ1-5; 7 bases line up with TRBD1. Losses at the gene ends were 0 bases for V and 4 bases for J; bases not matched to a gene: 4. Germline CDR1 SGDLS, CDR2 YYNGEE. The length of the CDR3 is 15 residues. The chain's CDR3 is CASSVGETGNQPQHF. CDR3 coding DNA: TGTGCCAGCAGCGTAGGAGAGACAGGGAATCAGCCCCAGCATTTT.

V gene TRBV5-1 combines with J gene TRBJ1-1; TRBD1 aligns across 9 bases. CDR3 length: 15 amino acids. Trimming at V came to 3 bases and at J to 2 bases, leaving 5 bases not matched to a gene. Germline V gives CDR1 SGHRS, CDR2 YFSETQ. Written as DNA, the CDR3 is TGCGCCAGCAGCTGGGGGGACAGGGAAAACACTGAAGCTTTCTTT. Translated: CASSWGDRENTEAFF.

The chain links TRBV27 to TRBJ1-6; 7 bases match TRBD1. This CDR3 is 15 amino acids long. Per germline, CDR1 MNHEY and CDR2 SMNVEV (reference sequence). V shed 4 bases and J 0 bases; nucleotides not matched to a gene: 0. The CDR3 is CASSWDSSYNSPLHF. CDR3 nucleotide sequence: TGTGCCAGCAGTTGGGACAGCTCCTATAATTCACCCCTCCACTTT.

Only one count was recorded for this clone. The V gene is TRBV29-1, the J gene TRBJ2-2; 7 nucleotides align to TRBD1. After removal of 6 bases from V and 1 base from J, the junction contained 8 bases not matched to a gene. The CDR3 contains 15 residues. The germline V gene encodes CDR1 SQVTM and CDR2 ANQGSEA. The CDR3 coding sequence is TGCAGCGTCGCCCCTTGGGACAGGAACACCGGGGAGCTGTTTTTT. This sequence encodes CSVAPWDRNTGELFF.

The rearrangement uses TRBV7-8 and TRBJ2-1, with D perhaps matching TRBD2 (5 bases). CDR1 and CDR2 from the germline V gene are SGHVS and FQNEAQ. This CDR3 contains 13 residues. Trimming removed 9 bases from V and 0 bases from J, with 9 bases in between. CDR3 loop: CARERSSYNEQFF. The DNA of the CDR3 is TGTGCCAGGGAGCGGAGCTCCTACAATGAGCAGTTCTTC.

The chain carries TRBV4-3 and TRBJ2-7; weak D call: TRBD1 (5 bases). The CDR3 length is 15 residues. Trimming shortened V by 0 bases and J by 4 bases, and 13 bases separated the two germline ends. CDR1 and CDR2 from the germline V gene are LGHNA and YSLEER. Here the CDR3 reads CASSQDPQVGYEQYF. In DNA form, the CDR3 reads TGCGCCAGCAGCCAAGATCCACAGGTGGGTTACGAGCAGTACTTC.

The table lists this clone with a few counts. The CDR3 DNA sequence: TGTGCCAGCAGCGCCCGAACAGGGGACGAGCAGTACTTC. This encodes CASSARTGDEQYF. The chain is built from TRBV9 and TRBJ2-7, with 7 bases that match TRBD1. The germline CDR1 and CDR2 sequences are SGDLS and YYNGEE. The CDR3 extends over 13 amino acids. Unmatched junction bases numbered 5, after V lost 3 bases and J lost 5 bases.

J is TRBJ2-1 and V is TRBV11-2, with 11 bases identical to TRBD1. Losses at the gene ends were 6 bases for V and 7 bases for J; bases not matched to a gene: 5. CDR1 SGHAT and CDR2 FQNNGV come from the germline V gene. The CDR3 runs 14 residues. This CDR3 reads CASRGQGAWNEQFF. For the CDR3, the DNA is TGTGCCAGCAGAGGACAGGGGGCTTGGAATGAGCAGTTCTTC.

J is TRBJ2-3 and V is TRBV9, with unresolved D. The CDR3 loop spans 14 amino acids. V was cut by 0 bases and J by 2 bases, with 7 bases left in between. Germline V gene data show CDR1 as SGDLS and CDR2 as YYNGEE. The chain's CDR3 is CASSVDPDTDTQYF. The CDR3 DNA sequence: TGTGCCAGCAGCGTAGATCCAGACACAGATACGCAGTATTTT.